The clone carrying this T cell receptor beta chain is medium-sized (0.01 to 0.1%) by share. Its antigen remains unidentified. Each CDR3 protein gets one entry after TCRdb re-called the 5' RACE reads with MiXCR. The repertoire has about 20,000 distinct CDR3 sequences, around 2% of them found once; the top ten carry under 5.5%. Expansion lasted 2 to 4 days, with either anti-CD3 antibody OKT3 or CD3/CD28 beads. The record originates from a study of beta chain bispecific antibodies for T cell cancers. Study-wide points: The leukemia cells, rather than normal T cells, gave most of the targeted TRBV signal. After anti-TRBV12 rather than anti-CD19 exposure, TRBV12-3 made up roughly 99% less of total TRBV signal.

Germline lookup yields CDR1 SGHVS and CDR2 FNYEAQ. CDR3 length: 13 amino acids. Deletions cut 2 bases from V and 4 bases from J, with 7 bases between. The receptor comes from a human donor in good health. Some clones in this sample may be carry-over from other donors' samples. The chain uses TRBV7-6 and TRBJ2-3; D not resolved. The specimen was healthy donor T cells cultured with leukemia cells, collected from a culture containing a bispecific antibody targeting TCR Vbeta12. DNA of the CDR3: TGTGCCAGCAGCTTATTGTTTCCAGATACGCAGTATTTT. It is translated as CASSLLFPDTQYF. The variable domain in full, completed from reference TRBV7-6 and TRBJ2-3, reads GAGVSQSPRYKVTKRGQDVALRCDPISGHVSLYWYRQALGQGPEFLTYFNYEAQQDKSGLPNDRFSAERPEGSISTLTIQRTEQRDSAMYRCASSLLFPDTQYFGPGTRLTVL.